This T cell receptor beta chain was recovered during a study of technical replicates of blood from several donors. Assay used: immunoSEQ multiplex PCR; TCRdb lists only in-frame clones, some missing. The repertoire consists of roughly 76,000 clones, with around 85% occurring once and the leading ten covering roughly 4.4%. In germline, CDR1 is LNHDA, CDR2 SQIVND (reference sequence). Trimming removed 3 bases at V and 3 bases at J, with 5 bases between. The CDR3 sequence is 13 residues long. The clonotype comes from a human donor in good health. Some clones in this sample may be carry-over from other donors' samples. The V and J genes are TRBV19 and TRBJ2-2; no reliable D call. The specimen sequenced was PBMCs. CDR3 DNA: TGTGCCAGTAGTATTGTCGACACCGGGGAGCTGTTTTTT. It translates to CASSIVDTGELFF.